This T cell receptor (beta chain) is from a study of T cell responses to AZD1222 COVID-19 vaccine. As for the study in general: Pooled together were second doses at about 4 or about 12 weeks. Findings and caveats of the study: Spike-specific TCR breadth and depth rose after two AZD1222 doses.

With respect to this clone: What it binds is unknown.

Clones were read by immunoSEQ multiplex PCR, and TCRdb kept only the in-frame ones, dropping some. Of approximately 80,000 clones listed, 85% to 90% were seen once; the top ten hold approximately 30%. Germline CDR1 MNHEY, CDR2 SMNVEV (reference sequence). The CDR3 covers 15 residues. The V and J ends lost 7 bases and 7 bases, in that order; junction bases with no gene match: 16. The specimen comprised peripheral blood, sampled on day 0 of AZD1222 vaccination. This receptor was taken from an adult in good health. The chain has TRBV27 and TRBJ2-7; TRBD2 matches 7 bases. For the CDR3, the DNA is TGTGCCAGCACCTTCCCGCCTGCGGGAGTTTGGGAGCAGTACTTC. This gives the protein CASTFPPAGVWEQYF.